The clone carrying this TCR beta chain was seen more than once but under ten times. Antigen specificity is unknown. In TCRdb, the reads were re-called with MiXCR into one record per CDR3 protein. Of under 800,000 distinct CDR3 sequences detected, approximately 24% appear once; the ten largest clones hold approximately 8%. The entry originates in a study of T cell repertoires in cytomegalovirus infection. The V end lost 2 bases, the J end lost 0 bases, and 16 bases lay between the germline ends. Germline values: CDR1 MNHEY, CDR2 SMNVEV (reference sequence). The CDR3 is 18 residues long. General study findings and limits: HLA-C-restricted CMV-specific TCR beta clonotypes were dominant in the ex vivo response.

The chain joins TRBV27 to TRBJ2-2; D remains unclear. The clonotype comes from a human donor in good health (CMV status not recorded). Some clones in this sample may be carry-over from other donors' samples. The source material was CD8+ T cells from PBMCs. The CDR3 DNA sequence: TGTGCCAGCAGTTTACTGACCTCCGGTACCGCGAACACCGGGGAGCTGTTTTTT. This encodes CASSLLTSGTANTGELFF.